This passage covers 25 T cell receptor beta chains from one sample sequenced in a study of cytomegalovirus exposure and HLA in healthy donors. Primers: 60 Vbeta forward and 13 Jbeta reverse. Using immunoSEQ multiplex PCR, the repertoire was profiled, and TCRdb retains in-frame clones only, with some absent. The sample lists under 200,000 clones; about four fifths were seen once. Specimen: PBMCs. These receptors were obtained from a woman aged 45-65 years in good health and CMV-seronegative.

The chain joins TRBV30 to TRBJ1-1, with D hard to call. CDR1 and CDR2 from the germline V gene are GTSNPN and SVGIG (reference sequence). The CDR3 has 15 residues. The V end was cut by 0 bases, the J end by 1 base, with 12 bases between. In DNA form, the CDR3 reads TGTGCCTGGAGTGTGGGCAGGTTGGCGAACACTGAAGCTTTCTTT. Its protein product is CAWSVGRLANTEAFF.

The chain is built from TRBV5-1 and TRBJ2-1, with 11 bases that match TRBD2. The CDR3 is made up of 15 amino acids. Germline loops: CDR1 SGHRS, CDR2 YFSETQ. After removal of 2 bases from V and 7 bases from J, the junction contained 5 bases not matched to a gene. The CDR3 protein is CASSFTSGRGNEQFF. CDR3 DNA: TGCGCCAGCAGCTTTACTAGCGGGAGAGGTAATGAGCAGTTCTTC.

This sequence joins TRBV13 and TRBJ1-6, with a possible D match to TRBD1 (5 bases). Per germline, CDR1 PRHDT and CDR2 FYEKMQ (reference sequence). This CDR3 has 15 amino acids. V lost 4 bases, J lost 7 bases, and 14 bases lay in between. The chain's CDR3 is CASSWGGNRNSPLHF. DNA of the CDR3: TGTGCCAGCAGCTGGGGCGGTAATAGAAATTCACCCCTCCACTTT.

The V and J genes are TRBV11-1 and TRBJ2-1, with D unclear. Trimming pared 3 bases from V and 6 bases from J, leaving 9 bases between. Per the germline V gene, CDR1 is SGHAT and CDR2 is FQDESV (reference sequence). CDR3 size: 13 residues. The CDR3 loop is CASSFRGRNEQFF. CDR3 sequence (DNA): TGTGCCAGCAGCTTCCGAGGTCGCAATGAGCAGTTCTTC.

A few counts support this clone. The chain employs TRBV25-1 and TRBJ2-1; 8 bases match TRBD2. This CDR3 has 16 residues. Trimming removed 3 bases from V and 8 bases from J; junction bases left unmatched: 12. CDR1 and CDR2 (germline): MGHDK, SYGVNS. CDR3 in amino acids: CASSERPGLVSHEQFF. CDR3 sequence (DNA): TGTGCCAGCAGTGAGAGACCGGGACTAGTTTCCCATGAGCAGTTCTTC.

The CDR3 region is CASSPVLGDTDTQYF. The CDR3 region has the DNA TGTGCCAGCAGTCCCGTCCTTGGAGACACAGATACGCAGTATTTT. The chain carries TRBV28 and TRBJ2-3; D is uncertain. Per the germline V gene, CDR1 is MDHEN and CDR2 is SYDVKM. V lost 5 bases and J 2 bases, leaving 14 bases between the germline ends. CDR3 length: 15 amino acids.

The rearrangement joins TRBV9 to TRBJ2-5, with 9 bases that match TRBD1. Germline CDR1 and CDR2: SGDLS and YYNGEE. The CDR3 runs to 15 residues. The trim removed 3 bases at V and 4 bases at J, leaving 7 bases unmatched. DNA for the CDR3: TGTGCCAGCAGCGAGGGACAGGGCTGGCGAGAGACCCAGTACTTC. Protein: CASSEGQGWRETQYF.

In its sample, this clone was seen once. V is TRBV4-3 and J is TRBJ1-4; 7 bases agree with TRBD1. With V trimmed by 4 bases and J by 6 bases, 5 bases remained unmatched. The CDR3 is 14 amino acids. The germline gives CDR1 LGHNA, CDR2 YSLEER. Here the CDR3 reads CASSRGQVYEKLFF. CDR3 bases: TGCGCCAGCAGCCGCGGACAGGTTTATGAAAAACTGTTTTTT.

V is TRBV28 and J is TRBJ2-7; 11 bases match TRBD2. CDR3 size: 20 residues. The ends lost 4 bases at V and 4 bases at J; junction bases unmatched: 21. The V gene's germline CDR1 is MDHEN and CDR2 SYDVKM. The CDR3, as DNA: TGTGCCAGCAGTTACCGTTTACTAGCGGGAGTTAACCCGACGGAATACGAGCAGTACTTC. Its protein is CASSYRLLAGVNPTEYEQYF. Using reference TRBV28 and TRBJ2-7 for the parts outside the CDR3, the full variable domain is DVKVTQSSRYLVKRTGEKVFLECVQDMDHENMFWYRQDPGLGLRLIYFSYDVKMKEKGDIPEGYSVSREKKERFSLILESASTNQTSMYLCASSYRLLAGVNPTEYEQYFGPGTRLTVT.

The DNA of the CDR3 is TGCGCCAGCAGCCCCGTTGGGTGGATAGCGGGTAAAGCCAAAAACATTCAGTACTTC. It translates to CASSPVGWIAGKAKNIQYF. This sequence joins TRBV4-1 and TRBJ2-4; TRBD2 matches 7 bases. The CDR3 consists of 19 residues. After removal of 4 bases from V and 0 bases from J, the junction contained 15 bases not matched to a gene. CDR1 is MGHRA and CDR2 is YSYEKL in the germline V gene.

This rearrangement joins TRBV28 to TRBJ2-3, with 9 positions matching TRBD1. This CDR3 region has 15 residues. Germline trimming cut 4 bases from V and 3 bases from J; bases unmatched to any gene: 5. Germline assignment: CDR1 MDHEN and CDR2 SYDVKM. As DNA, the CDR3 is TGTGCCAGCAGTTCGGGACAGGGTGGTACAGATACGCAGTATTTT. Amino acid sequence: CASSSGQGGTDTQYF. The full variable domain, rest sourced from reference TRBV28 and TRBJ2-3, is DVKVTQSSRYLVKRTGEKVFLECVQDMDHENMFWYRQDPGLGLRLIYFSYDVKMKEKGDIPEGYSVSREKKERFSLILESASTNQTSMYLCASSSGQGGTDTQYFGPGTRLTVL.

The gene calls are TRBV27 and TRBJ2-5, with 8 bases matching TRBD2. The CDR3 spans 16 residues. Germline CDR1 is MNHEY and CDR2 is SMNVEV (reference sequence). V dropped 5 bases and J dropped 4; count of bases not matched to a gene: 12. CDR3 nucleotides: TGTGCCAGCAGTGGGTCGTCGGGACTAGTGATAGAGACCCAGTACTTC. This encodes CASSGSSGLVIETQYF.

V is TRBV6-1 and J is TRBJ2-1; D might be TRBD2 (5 bases). Germline CDR1 MNHNS, CDR2 SASEGT. V lost 0 bases to trimming and J lost 7 bases, with 10 bases between them. The CDR3 has 14 amino acids. The DNA for the CDR3 is TGTGCCAGCAGTGAAGCGCGGGCCGTTAATGAGCAGTTCTTC. Translated, it gives CASSEARAVNEQFF.

The chain combines TRBV7-9 with TRBJ1-5, with D perhaps matching TRBD1 (6 bases). Between the trimmed V and J ends, which lost 5 bases and 0 bases, there was a span of 14 bases. Germline assignment: CDR1 SEHNR and CDR2 FQNEAQ (reference sequence). The CDR3 is 16 amino acids. The CDR3 DNA sequence: TGTGCCAGCAGCCCCGGACAGCCTTATAGCAATCAGCCCCAGCATTTT. Translated, it gives CASSPGQPYSNQPQHF. Filled out from reference TRBV7-9 and TRBJ1-5, the complete variable domain reads DTGVSQNPRHKITKRGQNVTFRCDPISEHNRLYWYRQTLGQGPEFLTYFQNEAQLEKSRLLSDRFSAERPKGSFSTLEIQRTEQGDSAMYLCASSPGQPYSNQPQHFGDGTRLSIL.

The chain has TRBV13 and TRBJ2-5, with 10 bases fitting TRBD2. The junction had 6 bases not matched to a gene; V was cut back by 5 bases and J by 0 bases. Germline V lookup: CDR1 PRHDT, CDR2 FYEKMQ (reference sequence). The CDR3 runs to 16 residues. CDR3 DNA: TGTGCCAGCAGCGCGAGACTAGCGGGCAACCAAGAGACCCAGTACTTC. This gives the protein CASSARLAGNQETQYF.

V and J are TRBV18 and TRBJ2-7, with a weak D call TRBD1 (6 bases). The CDR3 consists of 15 residues. Per the germline V gene, CDR1 is KGHSH and CDR2 is LQKENI. The V gene lost 0 bases and the J gene lost 3 bases, with 12 bases spanning the gap. The CDR3 here is CASSPPGAGNYEQYF. The CDR3 DNA reads TGTGCCAGCTCACCACCGGGGGCAGGAAACTACGAGCAGTACTTC.

The J gene is TRBJ2-2, the V gene TRBV7-2, with 10 bases matching TRBD1. CDR1 is SGHTA and CDR2 is FQGNSA in the germline V gene. V shed 5 bases, J shed 5 bases, and the junction held 8 bases outside the gene matches. This CDR3 comprises 16 residues. As DNA, the CDR3 is TGTGCCAGCAGCCAACGACAGGGGGCGGGGACCGGGGAGCTGTTTTTT. Encoded protein: CASSQRQGAGTGELFF.

The chain recombines TRBV30 with TRBJ2-3, with a tentative D call TRBD1 (5 bases). The CDR3 loop spans 15 amino acids. Germline values: CDR1 GTSNPN, CDR2 SVGIG (reference sequence). V was shortened by 1 base and J by 1 base, with 12 bases between the two germline ends. This chain's CDR3 is CAWSGMVGGTDTQYF. The CDR3 region has the DNA TGTGCCTGGAGTGGTATGGTAGGGGGCACAGATACGCAGTATTTT.

The V and J genes are TRBV18 and TRBJ2-5; tentative D call: TRBD1 (5 bases). TRBJ2-7 matches the DNA end more closely, so the J call is doubtful. From germline, CDR1 is KGHSH and CDR2 LQKENI. The CDR3 length is 13 residues. CDR3: CASSQTRVDEQYF. CDR3 in DNA: TGTGCCAGCTCACAGACCAGGGTCGACGAGCAGTACTTC.

V gene TRBV6-1 combines with J gene TRBJ2-5, with 11 positions matching TRBD1. The CDR3 is 18 amino acids. V dropped 3 bases and J dropped 0; count of bases not matched to a gene: 9. Germline lookup yields CDR1 MNHNS and CDR2 SASEGT. The chain's CDR3 is CASSDSVRDRGNQETQYF. CDR3 coding DNA: TGTGCCAGCAGTGATAGTGTGAGGGACAGGGGGAACCAAGAGACCCAGTACTTC.

This clone was counted a single time. V and J are TRBV5-1 and TRBJ2-2, with a weak D call TRBD1 (5 bases). Trimming cost V 5 bases and J 1 base, with 9 bases left between them. The CDR3 has 14 residues. From germline, CDR1 is SGHRS and CDR2 YFSETQ. The CDR3 DNA reads as TGCGCCAGCAGAAAAGACAGGAACACCGGGGAGCTGTTTTTT. This gives the protein CASRKDRNTGELFF.

The rearrangement joins TRBV18 to TRBJ1-5; 7 bases match TRBD1. Trimming at V came to 4 bases and at J to 0 bases, leaving 15 bases not matched to a gene. In germline, CDR1 is KGHSH, CDR2 LQKENI. The length of the CDR3 is 19 residues. The CDR3 DNA follows: TGTGCCAGCTCACGCTTTCGGGACAGCAGCTCCAATAGCAATCAGCCCCAGCATTTT. Its protein product is CASSRFRDSSSNSNQPQHF.

The CDR3: CASLRGGALLGTEAFF. As DNA, the CDR3 is TGTGCCAGCTTACGGGGGGGGGCCCTTTTGGGCACTGAAGCTTTCTTT. This chain joins TRBV18 and TRBJ1-1; possibly TRBD1 for D (6 bases). Germline CDR1 reads KGHSH; CDR2 reads LQKENI. Trimming cost V 7 bases and J 4 bases, with 22 bases left between them. CDR3 length: 16 amino acids.

The chain employs TRBV6-5 and TRBJ1-6, with 9 bases fitting TRBD1. The CDR3 length is 15 residues. Germline-derived CDR1 and CDR2 are MNHEY and SVGAGI. Germline trimming cut 0 bases from V and 7 bases from J; bases unmatched to any gene: 1. The CDR3 spells CASSYSGTGNSPLHF. CDR3 in DNA: TGTGCCAGCAGTTACTCCGGGACAGGGAATTCACCCCTCCACTTT.

This chain links TRBV27 with TRBJ1-2, with D possibly TRBD1 on 5 matching bases. The germline V gene encodes CDR1 MNHEY and CDR2 SMNVEV (reference sequence). Trimming took 1 base from V and 0 from J, leaving 15 bases between them. CDR3 length equals 17 residues. The CDR3 loop is CASSLWGGTVANYGYTF. The CDR3 nucleotides read TGTGCCAGCAGTTTATGGGGTGGGACTGTAGCTAACTATGGCTACACCTTC.